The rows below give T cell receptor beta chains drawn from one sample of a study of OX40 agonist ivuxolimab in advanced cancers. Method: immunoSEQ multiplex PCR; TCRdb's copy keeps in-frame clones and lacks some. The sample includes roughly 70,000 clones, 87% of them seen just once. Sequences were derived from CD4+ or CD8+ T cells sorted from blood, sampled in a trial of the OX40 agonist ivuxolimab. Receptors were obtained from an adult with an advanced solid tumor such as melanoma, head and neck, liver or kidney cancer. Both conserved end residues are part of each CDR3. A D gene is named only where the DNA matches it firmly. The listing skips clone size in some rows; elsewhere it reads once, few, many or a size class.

CDR3 protein: CASSFGASRDEQFF; CDR3 DNA: TGCGCCAGCAGCTTCGGGGCTAGCCGGGATGAGCAGTTCTTC; clone size: once; D gene: NA; J gene: TRBJ2-1; V gene: TRBV5-1
CDR3 protein: CASSNTRGHGDEKLFF; CDR3 DNA: TGTGCCAGCAGTAACACCCGGGGACACGGAGATGAAAAACTGTTTTTT; clone size: NA; D gene: NA; J gene: TRBJ1-4; V gene: TRBV6-6
CDR3 protein: CASSRDGLSEAQYF; CDR3 DNA: TGTGCCAGCAGTCGAGACGGTCTTTCGGAGGCCCAGTACTTC; clone size: NA; D gene: NA; J gene: TRBJ2-5; V gene: TRBV6-5
CDR3 protein: CASSSAGPNYF; CDR3 DNA: TGTGCCAGCAGCTCTGCCGGGCCCAACTACTTC; clone size: few; D gene: NA; J gene: TRBJ2-5; V gene: TRBV5-6
CDR3 protein: CAWSENSSNQPQHF; CDR3 DNA: TGTGCCTGGAGTGAGAACAGCTCCAATCAGCCCCAGCATTTT; clone size: NA; D gene: NA; J gene: TRBJ1-5; V gene: TRBV30
CDR3 protein: CASSQRNENTIYF; CDR3 DNA: TGTGCCAGCAGCCAACGGAACGAAAACACCATATATTTT; clone size: NA; D gene: NA; J gene: TRBJ1-3; V gene: TRBV7-2
CDR3 protein: CASSASGPNQPQHF; CDR3 DNA: TGTGCCAGCAGCGCGTCCGGACCAAATCAGCCCCAGCATTTT; clone size: NA; D gene: NA; J gene: TRBJ1-5; V gene: TRBV9
CDR3 protein: CASSVVQSNEQFF; CDR3 DNA: TGTGCCAGCAGCGTAGTACAGAGCAATGAGCAGTTCTTC; clone size: NA; D gene: NA; J gene: TRBJ2-1; V gene: TRBV9
CDR3 protein: CASADRASGYTF; CDR3 DNA: TGTGCCAGCGCGGACAGGGCGAGTGGCTACACCTTC; clone size: NA; D gene: TRBD1; J gene: TRBJ1-2; V gene: TRBV28
CDR3 protein: CASSLEGQYGYTF; CDR3 DNA: TGTGCCAGCAGTCTCGAGGGGCAATATGGCTACACCTTC; clone size: NA; D gene: NA; J gene: TRBJ1-2; V gene: TRBV6-5
CDR3 protein: CASSLDAGRQETQYF; CDR3 DNA: TGTGCCAGCAGCTTAGACGCAGGGAGACAAGAGACCCAGTACTTC; clone size: NA; D gene: NA; J gene: TRBJ2-5; V gene: TRBV11-2
CDR3 protein: CASSLSSRLNEQFF; CDR3 DNA: TGTGCCAGCAGCTTAAGTTCCCGCCTCAATGAGCAGTTCTTC; clone size: NA; D gene: NA; J gene: TRBJ2-1; V gene: TRBV7-8
CDR3 protein: CASSLAGQGAETQYF; CDR3 DNA: TGTGCCAGCAGCTTGGCCGGACAGGGGGCTGAGACCCAGTACTTC; clone size: NA; D gene: TRBD1; J gene: TRBJ2-5; V gene: TRBV5-6
CDR3 protein: CASSDPGLNTEAFF; CDR3 DNA: TGCGCCAGCAGTGACCCAGGGTTGAACACTGAAGCTTTCTTT; clone size: NA; D gene: NA; J gene: TRBJ1-1; V gene: TRBV10-1
CDR3 protein: CASSRDRGREKLFF; CDR3 DNA: TGTGCCAGCAGCAGGGACAGGGGGAGGGAAAAACTGTTTTTT; clone size: NA; D gene: TRBD1; J gene: TRBJ1-4; V gene: TRBV27
CDR3 protein: CASSLSASTGLKYF; CDR3 DNA: TGTGCCAGCAGTTTATCTGCCTCCACGGGACTGAAGTATTTT; clone size: NA; D gene: NA; J gene: TRBJ2-3; V gene: TRBV27
CDR3 protein: CASRQGGPSYEQYF; CDR3 DNA: TGTGCCAGCAGGCAGGGGGGACCCTCCTACGAGCAGTACTTC; clone size: few; D gene: NA; J gene: TRBJ2-7; V gene: TRBV7-9
CDR3 protein: CASSLGEDRDQYF; CDR3 DNA: TGTGCCAGCAGCTTAGGGGAAGACAGGGATCAGTACTTC; clone size: NA; D gene: TRBD1; J gene: TRBJ2-4; V gene: TRBV7-2
CDR3 protein: CASSSVQGRYVNYGYTF; CDR3 DNA: TGTGCCAGCAGTTCTGTTCAGGGGCGATATGTAAACTATGGCTACACCTTC; clone size: NA; D gene: NA; J gene: TRBJ1-2; V gene: TRBV27
CDR3 protein: CASSLDWGAGANVLTF; CDR3 DNA: TGTGCTAGCAGCTTAGATTGGGGGGCTGGGGCCAACGTCCTGACTTTC; clone size: NA; D gene: NA; J gene: TRBJ2-6; V gene: TRBV7-7
CDR3 protein: CASSPPGQGTHEQYF; CDR3 DNA: TGTGCCAGTAGCCCGCCGGGACAGGGGACCCACGAGCAGTACTTC; clone size: once; D gene: TRBD1; J gene: TRBJ2-7; V gene: TRBV19
CDR3 protein: CASSQTNLDNEQFF; CDR3 DNA: TGCGCCAGCAGCCAGACGAACTTAGATAATGAGCAGTTCTTC; clone size: NA; D gene: NA; J gene: TRBJ2-1; V gene: TRBV5-1
CDR3 protein: CASSVWTGVRETQYF; CDR3 DNA: TGTGCCAGCAGCGTATGGACAGGGGTACGAGAGACCCAGTACTTC; clone size: NA; D gene: TRBD1; J gene: TRBJ2-5; V gene: TRBV9
CDR3 protein: CASSPVSYSGSSRETQYF; CDR3 DNA: TGTGCCAGCAGCCCTGTCTCTTATAGCGGGAGTTCTCGAGAGACCCAGTACTTC; clone size: NA; D gene: TRBD2; J gene: TRBJ2-5; V gene: TRBV7-8
CDR3 protein: CATKGGQGSQPQHF; CDR3 DNA: TGTGCCACCAAGGGGGGACAGGGGAGTCAGCCCCAGCATTTT; clone size: NA; D gene: TRBD1; J gene: TRBJ1-5; V gene: TRBV19
CDR3 protein: CASSPILIPQTGREIRGTEAFF; CDR3 DNA: TGTGCCAGCAGTCCTATCCTCATACCCCAGACAGGGCGCGAAATAAGGGGGACTGAAGCTTTCTTT; clone size: NA; D gene: TRBD1; J gene: TRBJ1-1; V gene: TRBV28
CDR3 protein: CASSVQGLEQFF; CDR3 DNA: TGTGCCAGCAGCGTACAGGGGCTGGAGCAGTTCTTC; clone size: NA; D gene: NA; J gene: TRBJ2-1; V gene: TRBV9
CDR3 protein: CTWDRENEQFF; CDR3 DNA: TGCACTTGGGACAGGGAAAATGAGCAGTTCTTC; clone size: many; D gene: TRBD1; J gene: TRBJ2-1; V gene: TRBV20-1